The TCR beta chain under discussion was sequenced for a study of blood T cell repertoires in COVID-19. About the study: The samples span acute and convalescent COVID-19 from the United States, Italy and Spain. T cells, B-cell-depleted T cells, or PBMCs provided the cDNA or gDNA that served as material.

Per the authors' pipeline: Amplification of reference gene primers was used by the study to estimate nucleated cell counts. Sequenced by immunoSEQ multiplex PCR; TCRdb stores in-frame clones only, minus some. D and trimming were read from the DNA, whereas the V and J calls and clone size are those reported in that table. The sample yields under 250,000 clones, less than 85% seen once. The CDR3 contains 16 residues. Germline V gives CDR1 LNHDA, CDR2 SQIVND (reference sequence). Trimming shortened V by 9 bases and J by 2 bases, and 20 bases separated the two germline ends. The chain has TRBV19 and TRBJ1-5; D is undetermined. Sequencing used peripheral blood. This TCR was sampled from a woman in her 70s with acute or convalescent COVID-19. CDR3 bases: TGTGCCAGCACCCTTCCGGGAAGGGCGGGCAATCAGCCCCAGCATTTT. This codes for CASTLPGRAGNQPQHF.